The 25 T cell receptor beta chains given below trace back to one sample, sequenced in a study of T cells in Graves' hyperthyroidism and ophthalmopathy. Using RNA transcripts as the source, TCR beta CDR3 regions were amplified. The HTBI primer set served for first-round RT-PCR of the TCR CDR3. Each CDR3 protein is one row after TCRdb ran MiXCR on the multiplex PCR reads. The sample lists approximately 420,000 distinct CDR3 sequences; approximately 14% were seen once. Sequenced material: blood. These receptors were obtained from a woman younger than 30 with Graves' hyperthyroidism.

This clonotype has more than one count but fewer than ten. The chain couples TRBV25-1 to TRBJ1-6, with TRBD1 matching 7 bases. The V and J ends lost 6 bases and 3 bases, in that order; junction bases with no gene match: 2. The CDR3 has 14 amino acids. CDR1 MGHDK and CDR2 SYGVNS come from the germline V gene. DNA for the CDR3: TGTGCCAGCAGGGGGACAGTCTATAATTCACCCCTCCACTTT. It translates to CASRGTVYNSPLHF.

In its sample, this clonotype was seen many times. This CDR3 reads CASGLSRVDTQYF. The CDR3 DNA follows: TGTGCTAGTGGTTTGTCGCGGGTAGATACGCAGTATTTT. The gene calls are TRBV12-5 and TRBJ2-3; a possible D gene is TRBD2 (5 bases). The V end lost 2 bases, the J end lost 5 bases, and 8 bases lay between the germline ends. The CDR3 totals 13 residues. Germline V CDR1 and CDR2: LGHNT, FRNRAP. Full variable domain (rest looked up from reference TRBV12-5 and TRBJ2-3): DARVTQTPRHKVTEMGQEVTMRCQPILGHNTVFWYRQTMMQGLELLAYFRNRAPLDDSGMPKDRFSAEMPDATLATLKIQPSEPRDSAVYFCASGLSRVDTQYFGPGTRLTVL.

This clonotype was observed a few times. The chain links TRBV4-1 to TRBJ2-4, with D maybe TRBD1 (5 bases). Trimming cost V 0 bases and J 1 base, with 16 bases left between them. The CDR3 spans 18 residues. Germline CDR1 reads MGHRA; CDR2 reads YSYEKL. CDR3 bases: TGCGCCAGCAGCCAAGAGGGTGCAGGGCGACGCGCCAAAAACATTCAGTACTTC. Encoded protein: CASSQEGAGRRAKNIQYF.

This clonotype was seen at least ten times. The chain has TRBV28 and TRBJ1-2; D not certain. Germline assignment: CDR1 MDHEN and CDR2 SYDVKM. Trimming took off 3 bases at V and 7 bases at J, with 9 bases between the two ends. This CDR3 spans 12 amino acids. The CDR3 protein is CASSLTHGGYTF. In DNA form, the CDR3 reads TGTGCCAGCAGTTTGACACACGGTGGCTACACCTTC.

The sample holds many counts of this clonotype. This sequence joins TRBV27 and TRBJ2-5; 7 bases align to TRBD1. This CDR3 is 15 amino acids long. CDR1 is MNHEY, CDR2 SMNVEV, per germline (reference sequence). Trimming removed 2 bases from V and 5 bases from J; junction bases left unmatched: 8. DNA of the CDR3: TGTGCCAGCAGTTTACAGGGGGAGAATTGGGAGACCCAGTACTTC. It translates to CASSLQGENWETQYF.

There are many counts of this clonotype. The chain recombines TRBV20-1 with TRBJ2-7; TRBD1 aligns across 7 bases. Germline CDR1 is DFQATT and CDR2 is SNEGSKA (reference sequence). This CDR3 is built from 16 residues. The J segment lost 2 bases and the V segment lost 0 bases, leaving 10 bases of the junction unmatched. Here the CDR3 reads CSARDPLRGPTYEQYF. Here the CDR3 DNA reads TGCAGTGCTAGAGACCCCCTTAGGGGGCCGACCTACGAGCAGTACTTC.

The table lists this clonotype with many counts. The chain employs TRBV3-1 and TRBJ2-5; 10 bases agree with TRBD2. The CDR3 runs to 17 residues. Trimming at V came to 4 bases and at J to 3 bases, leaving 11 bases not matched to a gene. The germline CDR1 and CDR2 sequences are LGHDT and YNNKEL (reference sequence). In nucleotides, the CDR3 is TGTGCCAGCAGCCCGATACTAGCGGGAACTGCCAAAGAGACCCAGTACTTC. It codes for CASSPILAGTAKETQYF.

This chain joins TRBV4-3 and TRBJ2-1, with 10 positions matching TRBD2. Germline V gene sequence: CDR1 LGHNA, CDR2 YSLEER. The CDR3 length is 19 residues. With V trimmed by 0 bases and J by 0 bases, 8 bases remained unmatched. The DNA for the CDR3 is TGCGCCAGCAGCCAAGAGACTAGCGGGTCCTTCAGCTCCTACAATGAGCAGTTCTTC. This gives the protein CASSQETSGSFSSYNEQFF.

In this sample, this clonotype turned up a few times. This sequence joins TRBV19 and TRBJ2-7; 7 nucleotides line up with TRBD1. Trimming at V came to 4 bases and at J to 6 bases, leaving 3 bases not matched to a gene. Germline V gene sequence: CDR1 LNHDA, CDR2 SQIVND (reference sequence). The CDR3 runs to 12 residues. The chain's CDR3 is CASSTDRVEQYF. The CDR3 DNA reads TGTGCCAGTAGTACCGACAGGGTCGAGCAGTACTTC.

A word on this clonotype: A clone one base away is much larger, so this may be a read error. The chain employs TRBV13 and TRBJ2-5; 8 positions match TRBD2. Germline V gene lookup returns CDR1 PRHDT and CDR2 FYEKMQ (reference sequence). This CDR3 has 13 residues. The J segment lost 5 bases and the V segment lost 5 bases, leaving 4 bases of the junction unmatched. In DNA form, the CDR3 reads TGTGCCAGCAGCCCACGGGAGGGGGAGACCCAGTACTTC. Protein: CASSPREGETQYF.

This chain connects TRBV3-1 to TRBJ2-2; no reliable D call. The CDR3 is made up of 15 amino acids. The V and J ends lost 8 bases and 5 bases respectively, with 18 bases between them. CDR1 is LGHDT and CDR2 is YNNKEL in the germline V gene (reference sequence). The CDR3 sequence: CASAPSLGRTGELFF. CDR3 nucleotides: TGTGCCAGCGCCCCTTCGCTGGGTCGAACCGGGGAGCTGTTTTTT.

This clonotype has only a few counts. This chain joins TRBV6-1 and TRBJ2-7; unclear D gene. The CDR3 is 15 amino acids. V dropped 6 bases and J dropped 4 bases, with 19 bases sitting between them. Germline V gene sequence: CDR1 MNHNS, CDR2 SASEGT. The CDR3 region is CASSPPRGRPYEQYF. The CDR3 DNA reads TGTGCCAGCAGCCCACCTCGAGGACGTCCGTACGAGCAGTACTTC.

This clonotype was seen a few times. CDR3 nucleotides: TGTGCCAGCAGCCAAGAGTCGGGGGATGAGCAGTTCTTC. Protein sequence: CASSQESGDEQFF. The chain joins TRBV3-1 to TRBJ2-1, with D perhaps TRBD2 (6 bases). Germline assignment: CDR1 LGHDT and CDR2 YNNKEL (reference sequence). V was pared by 0 bases and J by 8 bases, with 8 bases between. The CDR3 extends over 13 amino acids.

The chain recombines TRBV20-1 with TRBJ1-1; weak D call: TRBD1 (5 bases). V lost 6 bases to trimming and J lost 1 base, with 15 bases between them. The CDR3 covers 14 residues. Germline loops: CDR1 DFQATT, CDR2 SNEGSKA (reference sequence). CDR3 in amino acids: CSARPGTPNTEAFF. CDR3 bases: TGCAGTGCCAGGCCTGGGACCCCGAACACTGAAGCTTTCTTT.

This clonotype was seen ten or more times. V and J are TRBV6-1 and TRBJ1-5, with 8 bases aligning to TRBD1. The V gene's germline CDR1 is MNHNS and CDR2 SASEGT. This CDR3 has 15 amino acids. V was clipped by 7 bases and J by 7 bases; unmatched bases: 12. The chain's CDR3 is CASIITQGASQPQHF. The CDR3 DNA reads TGTGCCAGCATTATTACCCAGGGGGCAAGCCAGCCCCAGCATTTT.

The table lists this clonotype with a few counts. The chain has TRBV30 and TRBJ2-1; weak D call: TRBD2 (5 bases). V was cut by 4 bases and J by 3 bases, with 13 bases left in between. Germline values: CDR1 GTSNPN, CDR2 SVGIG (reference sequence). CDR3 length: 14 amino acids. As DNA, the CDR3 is TGTGCCTGGACCAGAGGGAGAGGCTACAATGAGCAGTTCTTC. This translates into CAWTRGRGYNEQFF.

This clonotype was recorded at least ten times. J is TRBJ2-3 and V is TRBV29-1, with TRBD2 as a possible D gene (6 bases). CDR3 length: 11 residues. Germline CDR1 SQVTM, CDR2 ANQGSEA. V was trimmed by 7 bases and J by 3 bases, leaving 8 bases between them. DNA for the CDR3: TGCAGCGCCAGCGGGACAGATACGCAGTATTTT. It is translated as CSASGTDTQYF.

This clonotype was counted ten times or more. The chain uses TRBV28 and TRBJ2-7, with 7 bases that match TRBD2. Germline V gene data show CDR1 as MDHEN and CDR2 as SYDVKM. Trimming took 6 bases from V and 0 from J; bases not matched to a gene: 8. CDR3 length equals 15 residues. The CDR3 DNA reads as TGTGCCAGCAGGTCAAGCGGGGCTAGCTCCTACGAGCAGTACTTC. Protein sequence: CASRSSGASSYEQYF.

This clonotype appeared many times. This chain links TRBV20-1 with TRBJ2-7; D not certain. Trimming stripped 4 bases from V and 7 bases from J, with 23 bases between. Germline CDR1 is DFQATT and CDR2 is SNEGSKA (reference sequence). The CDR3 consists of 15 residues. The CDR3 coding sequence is TGCAGTGCTAAGGTATTGACGGGTCCGAGTTGGGAGCAGTACTTC. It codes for CSAKVLTGPSWEQYF.

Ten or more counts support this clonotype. The CDR3 reads CASSFLAADTQYF. DNA for the CDR3: TGTGCCAGCAGTTTCTTAGCGGCAGATACGCAGTATTTT. The chain combines TRBV12-3 or TRBV12-4 with TRBJ2-3; TRBD2 is a possible D gene (6 bases). V gave up 3 bases and J gave up 4 bases, with 8 bases separating them. The CDR3 contains 13 residues.

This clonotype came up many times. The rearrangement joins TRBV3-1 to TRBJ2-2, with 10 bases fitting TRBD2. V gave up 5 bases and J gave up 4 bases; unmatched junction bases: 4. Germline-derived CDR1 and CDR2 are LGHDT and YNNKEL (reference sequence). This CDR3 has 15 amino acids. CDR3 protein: CASSSAGGITGELFF. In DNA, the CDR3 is TGTGCCAGCAGCTCAGCGGGAGGGATCACCGGGGAGCTGTTTTTT.

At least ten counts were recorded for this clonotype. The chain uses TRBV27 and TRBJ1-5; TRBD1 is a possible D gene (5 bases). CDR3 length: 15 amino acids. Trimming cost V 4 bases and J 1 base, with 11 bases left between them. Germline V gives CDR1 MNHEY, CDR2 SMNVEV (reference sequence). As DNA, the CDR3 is TGTGCCAGCAGTTCCGGGGGGGGGAGCAATCAGCCCCAGCATTTT. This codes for CASSSGGGSNQPQHF.

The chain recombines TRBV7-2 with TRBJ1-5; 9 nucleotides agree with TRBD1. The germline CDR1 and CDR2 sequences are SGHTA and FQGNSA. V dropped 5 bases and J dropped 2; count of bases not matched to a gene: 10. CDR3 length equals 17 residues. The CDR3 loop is CASSQTGGGFGNQPQHF. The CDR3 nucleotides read TGTGCCAGCAGCCAAACAGGGGGCGGATTTGGCAATCAGCCCCAGCATTTT.

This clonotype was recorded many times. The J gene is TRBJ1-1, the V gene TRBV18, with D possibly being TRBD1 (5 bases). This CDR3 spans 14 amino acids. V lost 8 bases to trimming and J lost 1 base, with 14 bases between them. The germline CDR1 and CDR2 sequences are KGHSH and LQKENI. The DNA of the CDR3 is TGTGCCAGCACGCTCCAGGGAGGGAACACTGAAGCTTTCTTT. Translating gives CASTLQGGNTEAFF. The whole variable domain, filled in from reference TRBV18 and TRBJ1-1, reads NAGVMQNPRHLVRRRGQEARLRCSPMKGHSHVYWYRQLPEEGLKFMVYLQKENIIDESGMPKERFSAEFPKEGPSILRIQQVVRGDSAAYFCASTLQGGNTEAFFGQGTRLTVV.

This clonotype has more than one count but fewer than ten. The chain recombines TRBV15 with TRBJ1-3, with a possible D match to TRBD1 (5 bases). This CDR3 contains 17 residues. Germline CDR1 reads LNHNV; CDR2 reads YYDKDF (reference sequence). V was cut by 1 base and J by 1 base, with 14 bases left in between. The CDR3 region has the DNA TGTGCCACCAGCAGAGGAGATGGGGGGGAGTCTGGAAACACCATATATTTT. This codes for CATSRGDGGESGNTIYF.